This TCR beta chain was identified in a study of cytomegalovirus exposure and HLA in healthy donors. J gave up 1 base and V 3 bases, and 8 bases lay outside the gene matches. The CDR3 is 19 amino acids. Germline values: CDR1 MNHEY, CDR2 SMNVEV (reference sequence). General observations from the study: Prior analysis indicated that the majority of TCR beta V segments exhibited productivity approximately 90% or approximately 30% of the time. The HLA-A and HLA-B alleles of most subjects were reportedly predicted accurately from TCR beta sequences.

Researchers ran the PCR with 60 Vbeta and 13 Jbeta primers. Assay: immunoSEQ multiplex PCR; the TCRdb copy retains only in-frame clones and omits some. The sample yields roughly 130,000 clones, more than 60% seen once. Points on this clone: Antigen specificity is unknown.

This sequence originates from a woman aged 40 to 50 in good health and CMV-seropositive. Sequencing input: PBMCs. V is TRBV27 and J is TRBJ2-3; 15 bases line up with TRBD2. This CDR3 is CASSFRGLAGGFGTDTQYF. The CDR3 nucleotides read TGTGCCAGCAGTTTTAGGGGACTAGCGGGAGGCTTTGGCACAGATACGCAGTATTTT.